This entry features one T cell receptor beta chain sequence. It lacks a known antigen. No much larger clone is present one base from it, and per-base qualities are unavailable. Reading the germline V gene gives CDR1 SGHTA and CDR2 FQGTGA. From the cysteine up to the phenylalanine, the CDR3 has a length of 13 residues. Just CDR3 DNA is preserved here, 39 bases in frame from base 1. V is reduced by 5 bases and J by 8 bases, leaving a spacing of 15 bases between them. The data were taken from a study of blood T cell repertoires in COVID-19 (dated by TCRdb to the early 2020s). Study-level background: Collaborator samples came from the United States, Italy and Spain and covered acute and convalescent phases of COVID-19. The repertoires were released in a freely available public database meant as a resource for research on the immune response to SARS-CoV-2. Deeply sampled blood TCRbeta repertoires from subjects exposed to, actively infected with, or recovered from COVID-19 were included in the dataset. Sample metadata almost always included a de-identified subject ID, COVID-19 status, age in years and sex. The prospective study material was composed of cDNA or gDNA derived from T cells, B-cell-depleted T cells, or PBMCs. Where HLA class I and class II types were available, the types were taken from metadata supplied by the sample provider, not from assay-based typing. Samples came from the ongoing ImmuneRACE study (first 160 participants) plus 1,254 subjects from 6 global collaborators. General study outcomes and caveats: Clinical and demographic metadata were provided uncurated, with the amount varying by source and participant.

The immunoSEQ Assay, a bias-controlled multiplex PCR, was used to amplify TCRbeta CDR3 regions from genomic DNA. For the original study's pipeline: The number of nucleated cells in each sample was estimated by amplification of reference gene primers within the assay. Sequence reads were collapsed and filtered to measure the absolute abundance of every unique TCRbeta CDR3 rearrangement. For each sample, productive Simpson clonality was calculated as the square root of Simpson's diversity index across productive rearrangements. TCRdb provides this immuneACCESS table in a form limited to in-frame rearrangements. Some clones are lacking; in checked studies, under half of them reflect an unresolved V gene, and why the rest are absent is not known. The V and J calls and clone size are taken from that table; D and trimming were inferred from the DNA. This sample has some 140,000 clones in its table, and 70% to 85% of those were observed once. In total, the top ten clones hold 0.63% of the sample.

One collaborating source in Seattle enrolled patients during active infection and followed them longitudinally through the course of disease. Collaborating institutions collected whole blood in K2EDTA tubes following their own protocols. For TCRbeta analysis, collaborators shipped samples in one of three forms: frozen whole blood, isolated PBMCs, or DNA extracted from either of those sample types. The material sequenced was peripheral blood. The TCR sequence derives from a man in his 60s with COVID-19, enrolled during active disease. The chain uses TRBV7-3 and TRBJ1-2; the best D guess is TRBD1, with 5 bases matching. For the CDR3, the sequence is CASSPGGTEGYTF. The DNA reads as follows: TGTGCCAGCAGCCCGGGAGGGACGGAAGGCTACACCTTC.